This T cell receptor (beta chain) was retrieved from a study of blood T cell repertoires in COVID-19. Study summary: T cells, B-cell-depleted T cells, or PBMCs supplied cDNA or gDNA.

V gave up 5 bases and J gave up 0 bases; unmatched junction bases: 15. This CDR3 is built from 18 residues. CDR1 is LNHDA, CDR2 SQIVND, per germline (reference sequence). Those enrolled, adults aged 18 to 89 years, came from around 25 US areas. Authors' processing steps: Amplification of reference gene primers was used by the study to estimate nucleated cell counts. Assay used: immunoSEQ multiplex PCR; TCRdb lists only in-frame clones, some missing. Clonal size and the V and J genes are those of that table, whereas D and trimming came from the DNA. The table records around 250,000 clones, approximately 90% of them present only once.

The receptor comes from a man aged 35 to 55 who had been exposed to COVID-19. Specimen: PBMCs or T cells enriched from blood (not recorded which). The V and J genes are TRBV19 and TRBJ1-2, with 7 bases lining up with TRBD1. The CDR3 here is CASSRNRGPPSSNYGYTF. The CDR3 DNA reads TGTGCCAGTAGTCGTAACAGGGGTCCCCCTTCTTCTAACTATGGCTACACCTTC.